The rows below give T cell receptor beta chains drawn from one sample of a study of response to subunit inactivated influenza vaccine. TCRdb redid the calling of the RT-PCR reads with MiXCR, one entry per CDR3 protein. The sample holds about 180,000 distinct CDR3 sequences, around 9% seen once. This sample comprised non-naive T cells sorted from PBMCs, obtained on the day of vaccination. The receptors stem from a man aged 50-59 years who received an inactivated influenza vaccine. CDR3s include the opening cysteine and the closing phenylalanine or tryptophan. D genes are given only for firm matches. Clone size, where shown, is once, few, many, or a class for clones that have expanded.

>-|few|TRBJ2-7|15|TRBV4-1
TGCGCCAGCAGCCTCGGAGGGACGGCCTCCTACGAGCAGTACTTC
CASSLGGTASYEQYF
>-|many|TRBJ2-7|13|TRBV12-3/TRBV12-4
TGTGCCAGCAGTTTAGCGGGGCGCCACGAGCAGTACTTC
CASSLAGRHEQYF
>-|-|TRBJ2-5|12|TRBV6-5
TGTGCCAGCAGTTACCAAGGGGGGACCCAGTACTTC
CASSYQGGTQYF
>TRBD2|-|TRBJ2-1|15|TRBV7-3
TGTGCCAGCAGCACCCGACTAGCGGGAGTCAATGAGCAGTTCTTC
CASSTRLAGVNEQFF
>TRBD1|-|TRBJ2-5|14|TRBV5-1
TGCGCCAGCAGCTTGTCCACAGGGGAAGAGACCCAGTACTTC
CASSLSTGEETQYF
>TRBD1|few|TRBJ2-3|14|TRBV29-1
TGCAGCGTTGGTCGGACAGGGGGGACAGATACGCAGTATTTT
CSVGRTGGTDTQYF
>-|few|TRBJ2-4|18|TRBV11-1
TGTGCCAGCAGCTTAGGGCCGGACCAGGGCCGTGCCAAAAACATTCAGTACTTC
CASSLGPDQGRAKNIQYF
>-|few|TRBJ1-2|11|TRBV24-1
TGTGCCACCAGTGGGGGGTATGGCTACACCTTC
CATSGGYGYTF
>-|few|TRBJ1-5|13|TRBV4-1
TGCGCCAGCAGCCAAGGAATCGATCAGCCCCAGCATTTT
CASSQGIDQPQHF
>-|-|TRBJ2-3|13|TRBV20-1
TGCAGTGCTAGAGGCCGGGCGGGAGATACGCAGTATTTT
CSARGRAGDTQYF
>TRBD1|few|TRBJ1-5|15|TRBV20-1
TGCAGTGCTAGCAGGGGTCAGGGGGCAGATCAGCCCCAGCATTTT
CSASRGQGADQPQHF
>TRBD2|many|TRBJ2-7|17|TRBV15
TGTGCCACCAGCAGAGAACTAGCGGGAGAGGTTCCTTACGAGCAGTACTTC
CATSRELAGEVPYEQYF
>-|many|TRBJ2-5|11|TRBV3-1
TGTGCCAGCAGCCGGAAAGAGACCCAGTACTTC
CASSRKETQYF
>-|many|TRBJ2-5|16|TRBV18
TGTGCCAGCTCACCACCGACACGTGCTGGGTTCGAGACCCAGTACTTC
CASSPPTRAGFETQYF
>TRBD1|many|TRBJ1-2|14|TRBV5-1
TGCGCCAGCAGCTTGGATTACAGGGGAGGTGGCTACACCTTC
CASSLDYRGGGYTF
>TRBD2|few|TRBJ2-6|17|TRBV7-2
TGTGCCAGCAGCTTATTCACTAGCGCCTCTGGGGCCAACGTCCTGACTTTC
CASSLFTSASGANVLTF
>-|few|TRBJ1-2|15|TRBV7-8
TGTGCCAGCAAAAAGGGTTTAGGGGTAGAGTATGGCTACACCTTC
CASKKGLGVEYGYTF
>-|few|TRBJ2-5|12|TRBV20-1
TGCAGTGCTAGCCGCGGACAAGAGACCCAGTACTTC
CSASRGQETQYF
>TRBD1|many|TRBJ1-2|13|TRBV12-3/TRBV12-4
TGTGCCAGCAGTTTGACAGGGCCCTATGGCTACACCTTC
CASSLTGPYGYTF
>-|-|TRBJ2-7|15|TRBV4-3
TGCGCCAGCAGCCAAGAGGTTGGTTACTCCTACGAGCAGTACTTC
CASSQEVGYSYEQYF
>-|-|TRBJ2-7|14|TRBV14
TGTGCCAGCAGCCAAGGGGGTACGGGGAACGAGCAGTACTTC
CASSQGGTGNEQYF
>-|-|TRBJ2-7|13|TRBV3-1
TGTGCCAGCAGCCAAGTCGGACTCTACGAGCAGTACTTC
CASSQVGLYEQYF
>-|many|TRBJ2-1|15|TRBV28
TGTGCCAGCAGAATTGAGAGGGGCCACTACAATGAGCAGTTCTTC
CASRIERGHYNEQFF
>-|-|TRBJ1-5|13|TRBV6-1
TGTGCCAGCCGGCCAGGGGGCAATCAGCCCCAGCATTTT
CASRPGGNQPQHF
>-|-|TRBJ2-5|15|TRBV6-2/TRBV6-3
TGTGCCAGCAGTAGACTTCGACAGAACCAAGAGACCCAGTACTTC
CASSRLRQNQETQYF
>-|many|TRBJ1-3|15|TRBV29-1
TGCAGCGTTGAAGATGTTGGGGGCTCTGGAAACACCATATATTTT
CSVEDVGGSGNTIYF
>TRBD1|-|TRBJ2-3|16|TRBV15
TGTGCCACCAGCAGAGGCGGCAGGGGGCTAGCAGATACGCAGTATTTT
CATSRGGRGLADTQYF
>-|few|TRBJ1-2|14|TRBV4-3
TGCGCCAGCAGCCAAGCCGGGGGGCCTGTCGGCTACACCTTC
CASSQAGGPVGYTF
>-|few|TRBJ1-1|13|TRBV6-1
TGTGCCAGCATGTCAGAAGGTGGACTAGAAGCTTTCTTT
CASMSEGGLEAFF
>-|many|TRBJ1-3|15|TRBV6-2/TRBV6-3
TGTGCCAGCAGAGCGCGGGACCGCTCTGGAAACACCATATATTTT
CASRARDRSGNTIYF
>-|-|TRBJ2-3|15|TRBV12-3/TRBV12-4
TGTGCCAGCAGCCCGAGGGACGGTCGGTCAGATACGCAGTATTTT
CASSPRDGRSDTQYF
>-|few|TRBJ2-3|19|TRBV5-1
TGCGCCAGCAGCTTCGCGCGCCAGGGAAGGTTTGTCAGCACAGATACGCAGTATTTT
CASSFARQGRFVSTDTQYF
>-|few|TRBJ1-4|12|TRBV19
TGTGCCAGTGTGAGTTATAATGAAAAACTGTTTTTT
CASVSYNEKLFF
>-|-|TRBJ2-7|9|TRBV20-1
TGCAGTGCTGGATACGAGCAGTACTTC
CSAGYEQYF
>TRBD2|-|TRBJ2-7|16|TRBV28
TGTGCCAGCCGGAGTGGCGGGAGGGCCTCCGGTATCGAGCAGTACTTC
CASRSGGRASGIEQYF
>-|many|TRBJ2-7|13|TRBV6-1
TGTGCCAGCAGTGCTCTCTCCAAATACGAGCAGTACTTC
CASSALSKYEQYF
>TRBD2|-|TRBJ2-2|13|TRBV7-2
TGTGCCAGCAGCAGCGGGGTCACCGGGGAGCTGTCTTTT
CASSSGVTGELSF
>-|few|TRBJ2-6|16|TRBV20-1
TGCAGTGCTAGAGATTCCCGGGAACGGGGGGCCAACGTCCTGACTTTC
CSARDSRERGANVLTF
>TRBD1|-|TRBJ2-5|16|TRBV7-9
TGTGCCAGCAGCTCGGGACAGGGGAATATGGGAGAGACCCAGTACTTC
CASSSGQGNMGETQYF
>-|many|TRBJ2-3|14|TRBV5-1
TGCGCCAGCAGAACCGGGCCCAATCCAGATACGCAGTATTTT
CASRTGPNPDTQYF
>TRBD1|few|TRBJ2-1|14|TRBV18
TGTGCCAGCTCACGGACAGGGGTATACAATGAGCAGTTCTTC
CASSRTGVYNEQFF
>-|-|TRBJ1-4|18|TRBV4-1
TGCGCCAGCAGCCAAGACCCGGCGGCCGGCGAGCTCGGTGAAAAACTGTTTTTT
CASSQDPAAGELGEKLFF
>TRBD1|many|TRBJ2-7|14|TRBV10-2
TGCGCCAGCAGTGAAGGGACAGCCGTTTACGAGCAGTACTTC
CASSEGTAVYEQYF
>-|-|TRBJ2-7|14|TRBV19
TGTGCCAGTCACCCCGGGACAACCCCCTACGAGCAGTACTTC
CASHPGTTPYEQYF